These 22 T cell receptor beta chains were sequenced from one sample in a study of tumor and adjacent non-tumor tissue in lung cancer. The template was RNA from unsorted bulk tissue. A modified ARM-PCR protocol with three rounds of nested PCR amplified TCRbeta. TCRdb used MiXCR to reprocess the multiplex PCR reads, holding one entry per CDR3 protein. The sample includes roughly 200,000 distinct CDR3 sequences, 71% of them seen just once. The material sequenced was lung tumor tissue. These receptors originate from a man in his 60s with non-small cell lung cancer.

This clonotype appeared a single time. It is likely a read error, because the conserved phenylalanine at the end of the CDR3 is missing. The chain employs TRBV11-2 and TRBJ2-7, with D perhaps given as TRBD1 or TRBD2 (6 bases each). Between the trimmed V and J ends, which lost 5 bases and 0 bases, there was a span of 17 bases. The germline CDR1 and CDR2 sequences are SGHAT and FQNNGV. The CDR3 spans 16 residues. The chain's CDR3 is CASSRGRGALSYEQYL. The CDR3 DNA reads TGTGCCAGCAGCCGTGGTAGGGGGGCTCTCTCCTACGAGCAGTACCTC.

In the case of this clonotype: One end of the junction is discordant with germline, which a read error may explain. The gene calls are TRBV4-2 and TRBJ1-1; D is ambiguous. The CDR3 is 17 amino acids. CDR1 LGHNA and CDR2 YNFKEQ come from the germline V gene. CDR3 loop: CASSLRLEGEMNTETFF. The CDR3 nucleotides are TGTGCCAGCAGCCTCCGGCTAGAGGGTGAAATGAACACTGAAACTTTCTTT.

The V gene is TRBV5-6, the J gene TRBJ2-5; D uncertain. Per germline, CDR1 SGHDT and CDR2 YYEEEE. The CDR3 loop spans 13 amino acids. Trimming took off 5 bases at V and 7 bases at J, with 15 bases between the two ends. The CDR3 region is CASSIGWEGTQYF. In DNA, the CDR3 is TGTGCCAGCAGTATAGGCTGGGAAGGGACCCAGTACTTC.

The sample holds many counts of this clonotype. The chain uses TRBV6-1 and TRBJ2-4, with a possible D match to TRBD2 (5 bases). The CDR3 is 11 amino acids. CDR1 is MNHNS and CDR2 is SASEGT in the germline V gene. V lost 6 bases and J lost 6, with 6 bases in between. CDR3 residues: CASRGGNIQYF. CDR3 DNA: TGTGCCAGCAGAGGAGGAAACATTCAGTACTTC.

In the case of this clonotype: This may come from a read error, since a much larger clone is one base off. CDR3 region: CASNETGEGYTF. The CDR3 nucleotides are TGTGCCAGCAATGAAACGGGGGAAGGCTACACCTTC. V gene TRBV6-1 combines with J gene TRBJ1-2; D may be TRBD1 (5 bases). This CDR3 region has 12 residues. The germline gives CDR1 MNHNS, CDR2 SASEGT.

On this clonotype itself: A clone one base away is much larger, so this may be a read error. V and J are TRBV20-1 and TRBJ1-2, with D hard to call. The CDR3 is 12 residues long. V was cut by 3 bases and J by 6 bases, with 11 bases left in between. Germline lookup yields CDR1 DFQATT and CDR2 SNEGSKA (reference sequence). This CDR3 is CSASRQSNGYTF. The CDR3 DNA follows: TGCAGTGCTAGCCGCCAGTCCAATGGCTACACCTTC.

About this clonotype: This may be a read error: a much more frequent sequence differs by one nucleotide. Lacking the conserved final phenylalanine or tryptophan, this CDR3 likely reflects a read error. This chain connects TRBV7-2 to TRBJ1-5; 9 bases are a match to TRBD1. The CDR3 sequence is 14 residues long. The V and J ends lost 3 bases and 5 bases, in that order; junction bases with no gene match: 2. The germline CDR1 and CDR2 sequences are SGHTA and FQGNSA. This CDR3 is CASSFRQGDQPQHY. The CDR3 DNA sequence: TGTGCCAGCAGCTTCAGACAGGGGGATCAGCCCCAGCATTAT.

This clonotype has a handful of counts. An end of the junction differs from the germline gene, which may be a read error. The chain employs TRBV6-2 or TRBV6-3 and TRBJ2-7; D is possibly TRBD1 (6 bases). The V gene's germline CDR1 is MNHEY and CDR2 SVGEGT. This CDR3 contains 13 residues. CDR3 residues: CVSRGTTYYEQYF. The DNA for the CDR3 is TGTGTCAGCAGAGGGACAACCTACTACGAGCAGTACTTT.

The chain couples TRBV12-5 to TRBJ1-4, with TRBD1 matching over 7 bases. The CDR3 runs 14 residues. Germline V gives CDR1 LGHNT, CDR2 FRNRAP. With 5 bases clipped from V and 8 bases from J, the junction kept 8 bases outside the gene matches. The CDR3 here is CASGHGQAGEKLFF. The CDR3 coding sequence is TGTGCTAGTGGTCACGGACAGGCGGGCGAAAAACTGTTTTTT.

The genes are TRBV20-1 and TRBJ2-1; tentative D call: TRBD2 (5 bases). Germline V CDR1 and CDR2: DFQATT, SNEGSKA (reference sequence). The V end was cut by 4 bases, the J end by 6 bases, with 22 bases between. CDR3 size: 16 residues. In DNA form, the CDR3 reads TGCAGTGCTACGGTAGCGAGAGGGCCCTCAGGCAATGAGCAGTTCTTC. This translates into CSATVARGPSGNEQFF.

As to this clonotype: Because it lacks the conserved phenylalanine or tryptophan at the end, this CDR3 is likely a read error. The chain has TRBV5-4 and TRBJ2-1; TRBD2 agrees at 8 bases. J lost 7 bases, V lost 1 base, and 7 bases had no gene match. CDR3 length: 15 residues. Germline V gene lookup returns CDR1 SGHNT and CDR2 YYREEE (reference sequence). The CDR3 region is CASSLPAGVGNEQFY. CDR3 coding DNA: TGTGCCAGCAGCTTGCCAGCGGGGGTAGGGAATGAGCAGTTCTAC.

This clonotype appeared many times. The chain is built from TRBV5-6 and TRBJ1-2; 11 nucleotides align to TRBD1. This CDR3 comprises 14 residues. With 3 bases clipped from V and 4 bases from J, the junction kept 2 bases outside the gene matches. Germline loops: CDR1 SGHDT, CDR2 YYEEEE. In DNA, the CDR3 is TGTGCCAGCAGCTCCGGACAGGGGGCCTATGGCTACACCTTC. This encodes CASSSGQGAYGYTF.

A remark on this clonotype: At one of its ends the junction is not consistent with the germline gene, which may arise from a read error. The chain recombines TRBV7-9 with TRBJ2-6, with D possibly TRBD1 on 5 matching bases. The CDR3 is made up of 18 amino acids. The V gene's germline CDR1 is SEHNR and CDR2 FQNEAQ (reference sequence). The CDR3 protein is CASIAAIEQSSGAKVLTF. In DNA form, the CDR3 reads TGTGCCAGCATTGCGGCCATAGAACAGAGCTCTGGGGCCAAGGTCCTGACTTTC.

This clonotype was found once. A read error may account for a junction end that differs from germline. The rearrangement links TRBV11-2 to TRBJ2-2; either TRBD1 or TRBD2 may fit D (5 bases each). Germline V gene lookup returns CDR1 SGHAT and CDR2 FQNNGV. CDR3 length: 14 amino acids. CDR3 coding DNA: TGTGCCAGCAGCCCCGTCCCGGACACCGGGGAGCTGTATTTT. Encoded protein: CASSPVPDTGELYF.

In the case of this clonotype: It may be a read error: a sequence one base away is much more abundant. This chain joins TRBV5-4 and TRBJ2-7, with D possibly being TRBD2 (6 bases). Germline loops: CDR1 SGHNT, CDR2 YYREEE (reference sequence). The V gene lost 3 bases and the J gene lost 5 bases, with 15 bases spanning the gap. CDR3 length: 14 residues. The CDR3 DNA follows: TGTGCCAGCAGCTGGCAGACTAGTAGCCACGAGCAGTACTTC. This gives the protein CASSWQTSSHEQYF.

As for this clonotype: Possible read error: a much larger clone is one base away. This chain joins TRBV10-2 and TRBJ2-1; the D is unclear. Trimming removed 7 bases at V and 6 bases at J, with 10 bases between. This CDR3 is 12 amino acids long. Germline CDR1 and CDR2: WSHSY and SAAADI. CDR3 loop: CASNDYSNEQFF. The CDR3 DNA follows: TGCGCCAGCAATGATTACAGCAATGAGCAGTTCTTC.

The table lists this clonotype with a few counts. A read error may be the cause here, since a much bigger clone is one base away. V gene TRBV6-5 combines with J gene TRBJ2-1; TRBD2 agrees at 16 bases. The V gene's germline CDR1 is MNHEY and CDR2 SVGAGI. The CDR3 has 18 amino acids. The junction had 7 bases not matched to a gene; V was cut back by 1 base and J by 7 bases. This chain's CDR3 is CASSYLFPGLAGGNEQFF. CDR3 DNA sequence: TGTGCCAGCAGTTACTTATTCCCGGGACTAGCGGGGGGGAATGAGCAGTTCTTC.

With respect to this clonotype: It may be a read error: a sequence one base away is much more abundant. The final CDR3 position lacks the conserved phenylalanine or tryptophan, pointing to a likely read error. The CDR3 DNA follows: TGCAGTGCTGGGGGGGACGGGGGCCGAACCTACAATGAGCAGTTCTCC. Residues: CSAGGDGGRTYNEQFS. The genes are TRBV20-1 and TRBJ2-1; tentatively, D is TRBD2 (7 bases). The CDR3 runs to 16 residues. V shed 5 bases and J shed 2 bases, with 19 bases lying between them. The germline gives CDR1 DFQATT, CDR2 SNEGSKA (reference sequence).

The table lists this clonotype with a count of one. This chain links TRBV5-1 with TRBJ1-1; D gene ambiguous. Per germline, CDR1 SGHRS and CDR2 YFSETQ. The V and J ends lost 1 base and 0 bases respectively, with 1 base between them. The CDR3 is 12 amino acids. The CDR3 is CASSLLNTEAFF. The CDR3, as DNA: TGCGCCAGCAGCTTGCTGAACACTGAAGCTTTCTTT. Using reference TRBV5-1 and TRBJ1-1 for the parts outside the CDR3, the full variable domain is KAGVTQTPRYLIKTRGQQVTLSCSPISGHRSVSWYQQTPGQGLQFLFEYFSETQRNKGNFPGRFSGRQFSNSRSEMNVSTLELGDSALYLCASSLLNTEAFFGQGTRLTVV.

In regard to this clonotype: A much larger clonotype is one base distant, so this may be a read error. The chain joins TRBV20-1 to TRBJ1-1, with D hard to call. The length of the CDR3 is 13 residues. V lost 3 bases, J lost 5 bases, and 13 bases lay in between. Germline lookup yields CDR1 DFQATT and CDR2 SNEGSKA (reference sequence). This chain's CDR3 is CSARGRVCTEAFF. In DNA form, the CDR3 reads TGCAGTGCTAGGGGTAGGGTGTGTACTGAAGCTTTCTTT.

The gene calls are TRBV10-2 and TRBJ1-6; TRBD1 matches at 7 bases. Germline V gives CDR1 WSHSY, CDR2 SAAADI. V gave up 6 bases and J gave up 3 bases; unmatched junction bases: 5. CDR3 size: 15 residues. In DNA, the CDR3 is TGCGCCAGCAGAGAGGGACAGAACTATAATTCACCCCTCCACTTT. This codes for CASREGQNYNSPLHF.

This clonotype was seen just once. A much bigger clone sits one base away, suggesting this may be a read error. This chain links TRBV5-4 with TRBJ1-2; 8 positions agree with TRBD1. The germline gives CDR1 SGHNT, CDR2 YYREEE (reference sequence). The CDR3 extends over 15 amino acids. The CDR3 DNA is TGTGCCAGCAGCACGCGACAGGGGCTACCCTATGGCTACGCCTTC. It translates to CASSTRQGLPYGYAF.